A single sample gave rise to the 32 T cell receptor beta chains below, sequenced in a study of cytomegalovirus exposure and HLA in healthy donors. The PCR had 60 Vbeta and 13 Jbeta primers. Sequenced by immunoSEQ multiplex PCR; TCRdb stores in-frame clones only, minus some. The profile shows over 75,000 clones, roughly 82% of them singletons. Specimen: PBMCs. The receptors here all came from a man aged 30 to 39 in good health and CMV-seropositive.

The chain links TRBV10-1 to TRBJ2-1; D is ambiguous. Germline values: CDR1 WNHNN, CDR2 SYGVQD (reference sequence). V lost 2 bases, J lost 9 bases, and 8 bases lay in between. The CDR3 is 12 residues long. For the CDR3, the DNA is TGCGCCAGCAGTGAGATGGTCGGTGAGCAGTTCTTC. Residues: CASSEMVGEQFF.

The chain employs TRBV7-8 and TRBJ2-5, with TRBD2 as a possible D gene (6 bases). Germline CDR1 reads SGHVS; CDR2 reads FQNEAQ. The CDR3 is 15 amino acids. V lost 0 bases to trimming and J lost 1 base, with 9 bases between them. The CDR3 DNA reads TGTGCCAGCAGCTTAGCTCTAGCGACCCAAGAGACCCAGTACTTC. Its protein is CASSLALATQETQYF.

J is TRBJ2-2 and V is TRBV5-1, with TRBD2 matching 13 bases. The CDR3 extends over 16 amino acids. V gave up 2 bases and J gave up 7 bases; unmatched junction bases: 5. Germline CDR1 SGHRS, CDR2 YFSETQ. This CDR3 is CASSLLRTSGGGELFF. The DNA of the CDR3 is TGCGCCAGCAGCTTACTACGGACTAGCGGGGGCGGGGAGCTGTTTTTT.

This sequence joins TRBV6-5 and TRBJ1-2, with D possibly being TRBD1 (5 bases). V was shortened by 6 bases and J by 4 bases, with 15 bases between the two germline ends. From germline, CDR1 is MNHEY and CDR2 SVGAGI. This CDR3 has 14 residues. The CDR3 spells CASRDQYRLYGYTF. The CDR3 DNA is TGTGCCAGCAGAGACCAGTACAGGCTCTATGGCTACACCTTC.

The chain is built from TRBV7-9 and TRBJ1-4; 7 bases match TRBD1. Germline V gene data show CDR1 as SEHNR and CDR2 as FQNEAQ (reference sequence). V was pared by 3 bases and J by 2 bases, with 3 bases of the junction left unmatched. The CDR3 is 15 amino acids. For the CDR3, the DNA is TGTGCCAGCAGCTTCCAGGGGGAGACTAATGAAAAACTGTTTTTT. Translating gives CASSFQGETNEKLFF.

This sequence joins TRBV5-4 and TRBJ2-1, with 8 bases aligning to TRBD2. The CDR3 spans 14 residues. Per the germline V gene, CDR1 is SGHNT and CDR2 is YYREEE (reference sequence). The ends lost 5 bases at V and 2 bases at J; junction bases unmatched: 3. The CDR3 DNA sequence: TGTGCCAGCAGGAGCGGGGGAGCCTACAATGAGCAGTTCTTC. Encoded protein: CASRSGGAYNEQFF.

The gene calls are TRBV25-1 and TRBJ2-1; 11 bases are shared with TRBD2. The CDR3 is made up of 17 amino acids. Trimming removed 0 bases from V and 5 bases from J; junction bases left unmatched: 6. CDR1 MGHDK and CDR2 SYGVNS come from the germline V gene. CDR3 sequence: CASSEYGGTSGNNEQFF. In nucleotides, the CDR3 is TGTGCCAGCAGTGAATACGGGGGGACTAGCGGAAACAATGAGCAGTTCTTC.

This sequence joins TRBV4-1 and TRBJ2-1, with a possible D match to TRBD1 (6 bases). This CDR3 contains 13 residues. The V and J ends lost 4 bases and 7 bases respectively, with 11 bases between them. Germline-derived CDR1 and CDR2 are MGHRA and YSYEKL. The CDR3 DNA reads TGCGCCAGCAGCCGTACAGGGACGAATGAGCAGTTCTTC. Translation: CASSRTGTNEQFF.

The genes are TRBV10-3 and TRBJ1-5, with a possible D match to TRBD1 (5 bases). Germline V gene sequence: CDR1 ENHRY, CDR2 SYGVKD. The CDR3 extends over 18 amino acids. V was clipped by 0 bases and J by 0 bases, with 15 bases between them. The DNA of the CDR3 is TGTGCCATCAGTGAGTCGGTAGGGGAAGGGGTTAGCAATCAGCCCCAGCATTTT. Amino acid sequence: CAISESVGEGVSNQPQHF.

This clone was counted once. The chain couples TRBV28 to TRBJ2-7; maybe TRBD2 (7 bases). Germline CDR1 MDHEN, CDR2 SYDVKM. Trimming shortened V by 3 bases and J by 3 bases, and 12 bases separated the two germline ends. The CDR3 spans 14 residues. CDR3 DNA sequence: TGTGCCAGCAGTTTTGGGGGGGCCGGCTACGAGCAGTACTTC. This sequence encodes CASSFGGAGYEQYF.

The genes are TRBV9 and TRBJ2-1; possible D gene TRBD2, 5 bases. Trimming pared 1 base from V and 0 bases from J, leaving 11 bases between. The length of the CDR3 is 16 residues. Germline V gene data show CDR1 as SGDLS and CDR2 as YYNGEE. The chain's CDR3 is CASSVLSGNSYNEQFF. CDR3 nucleotides: TGTGCCAGCAGCGTATTATCCGGGAACTCCTACAATGAGCAGTTCTTC.

The chain is built from TRBV4-2 and TRBJ2-2; 8 bases agree with TRBD2. With V trimmed by 6 bases and J by 0 bases, 6 bases remained unmatched. The CDR3 runs 16 residues. Germline CDR1 reads LGHNA; CDR2 reads YNFKEQ. The CDR3 reads CASSQQLAANTGELFF. The CDR3 DNA reads TGTGCCAGCAGTCAGCAACTAGCGGCGAACACCGGGGAGCTGTTTTTT.

This clone has a single count. V and J are TRBV5-1 and TRBJ2-3, with 7 bases matching TRBD2. V was clipped by 1 base and J by 4 bases; unmatched bases: 9. Germline assignment: CDR1 SGHRS and CDR2 YFSETQ. CDR3 length: 16 amino acids. CDR3 DNA sequence: TGCGCCAGCAGCTTGTTGAGCGGGATGGGGGCAGATACGCAGTATTTT. This gives the protein CASSLLSGMGADTQYF. The variable domain in full, completed from reference TRBV5-1 and TRBJ2-3, reads KAGVTQTPRYLIKTRGQQVTLSCSPISGHRSVSWYQQTPGQGLQFLFEYFSETQRNKGNFPGRFSGRQFSNSRSEMNVSTLELGDSALYLCASSLLSGMGADTQYFGPGTRLTVL.

There are a few counts of this clone. The V and J genes are TRBV18 and TRBJ1-4; D uncertain. This CDR3 contains 13 residues. Germline-derived CDR1 and CDR2 are KGHSH and LQKENI. V lost 0 bases and J 4 bases, leaving 3 bases between the germline ends. The CDR3 DNA follows: TGTGCCAGCTCACCACCCGGTAATGAAAAACTGTTTTTT. This sequence encodes CASSPPGNEKLFF. The full variable domain, with the rest looked up from reference TRBV18 and TRBJ1-4, is NAGVMQNPRHLVRRRGQEARLRCSPMKGHSHVYWYRQLPEEGLKFMVYLQKENIIDESGMPKERFSAEFPKEGPSILRIQQVVRGDSAAYFCASSPPGNEKLFFGSGTQLSVL.

The chain has TRBV4-3 and TRBJ2-7; tentatively, D is TRBD2 (6 bases). Germline V gene data show CDR1 as LGHNA and CDR2 as YSLEER. This CDR3 is 16 amino acids long. V was pared by 4 bases and J by 0 bases, with 16 bases between. The chain's CDR3 is CASSPDLAVSSYEQYF. For the CDR3, the DNA is TGCGCCAGCAGCCCCGACTTAGCGGTAAGCTCCTACGAGCAGTACTTC.

The V and J genes are TRBV14 and TRBJ2-2; a weak D match, TRBD2 (5 bases). The CDR3 has 15 amino acids. The V gene lost 1 base and the J gene lost 5 bases, with 11 bases spanning the gap. Per germline, CDR1 SGHDN and CDR2 FVKESK. Written as DNA, the CDR3 is TGTGCCAGCAGCCAAGTTCGCCCGGGGACCGGGGAGCTGTTTTTT. Residues: CASSQVRPGTGELFF.

The CDR3 region is CASFPAGGTGELFF. CDR3 DNA sequence: TGTGCCAGCTTTCCGGCAGGGGGCACCGGGGAGCTGTTTTTT. V is TRBV27 and J is TRBJ2-2, with TRBD1 matching over 7 bases. The CDR3 length is 14 residues. Germline CDR1 reads MNHEY; CDR2 reads SMNVEV (reference sequence). After removal of 8 bases from V and 4 bases from J, the junction contained 7 bases not matched to a gene.

This chain links TRBV9 with TRBJ2-1; D might be TRBD2 (6 bases). Germline CDR1 is SGDLS and CDR2 is YYNGEE. This CDR3 is 14 amino acids long. The V gene lost 0 bases and the J gene lost 6 bases, with 10 bases spanning the gap. The CDR3 is CASSVEKEGNEQFF. DNA for the CDR3: TGTGCCAGCAGCGTAGAGAAGGAGGGCAATGAGCAGTTCTTC. Full variable domain (missing parts from reference TRBV9 and TRBJ2-1): DSGVTQTPKHLITATGQRVTLRCSPRSGDLSVYWYQQSLDQGLQFLIQYYNGEERAKGNILERFSAQQFPDLHSELNLSSLELGDSALYFCASSVEKEGNEQFFGPGTRLTVL.

The V call is TRBV28, the J call TRBJ2-7, with TRBD2 as a possible D gene (6 bases). The CDR3 loop spans 16 amino acids. CDR1 is MDHEN and CDR2 is SYDVKM in the germline V gene. Trimming cost V 3 bases and J 1 base, with 16 bases left between them. The CDR3 is CASSLGGWQVSYEQYF. The CDR3 region has the DNA TGTGCCAGCAGTTTGGGAGGTTGGCAGGTGTCCTACGAGCAGTACTTC.

The V call is TRBV5-1, the J call TRBJ2-3; 7 nucleotides agree with TRBD2. The ends lost 0 bases at V and 0 bases at J; junction bases unmatched: 7. Germline values: CDR1 SGHRS, CDR2 YFSETQ. The CDR3 consists of 17 residues. The DNA of the CDR3 is TGCGCCAGCAGCTTGGCTTCTAGCGGAACTAGCACAGATACGCAGTATTTT. Translating gives CASSLASSGTSTDTQYF.

V gene TRBV29-1 combines with J gene TRBJ1-2; D might be TRBD1 (5 bases). Between the trimmed V and J ends, which lost 4 bases and 2 bases, there was a span of 8 bases. The CDR3 is 12 amino acids. Germline V gene lookup returns CDR1 SQVTM and CDR2 ANQGSEA. The CDR3 nucleotides are TGCAGCGTTGGAACAGGAAACTATGGCTACACCTTC. Residues: CSVGTGNYGYTF.

The chain carries TRBV10-3 and TRBJ1-4; D not resolved. Per the germline V gene, CDR1 is ENHRY and CDR2 is SYGVKD. The ends were cut back, 0 bases at V and 0 bases at J, with 11 bases in the middle. The CDR3 covers 17 residues. Here the CDR3 reads CAISESLPEATNEKLFF. CDR3 coding DNA: TGTGCCATCAGTGAGTCGCTCCCGGAGGCAACTAATGAAAAACTGTTTTTT.

This clone appeared a few times. The chain employs TRBV4-2 and TRBJ2-5; 7 positions agree with TRBD2. With V trimmed by 1 base and J by 5 bases, 4 bases remained unmatched. Germline loops: CDR1 LGHNA, CDR2 YNFKEQ. This CDR3 has 14 residues. CDR3 nucleotide sequence: TGTGCCAGCAGCCAAGCGGGAGGAGATGAGACCCAGTACTTC. Translation gives CASSQAGGDETQYF.

The chain employs TRBV19 and TRBJ1-4; a possible D gene is TRBD1 (5 bases). V was pared by 9 bases and J by 0 bases, with 20 bases between. The CDR3 totals 17 residues. CDR1 is LNHDA and CDR2 is SQIVND in the germline V gene (reference sequence). The CDR3 DNA reads TGTGCCAGCAGGAACCGGGACGGGGGAACAACTAATGAAAAACTGTTTTTT. This codes for CASRNRDGGTTNEKLFF.

The chain uses TRBV28 and TRBJ2-1; D is unclear. The CDR3 is made up of 15 amino acids. Germline V gene lookup returns CDR1 MDHEN and CDR2 SYDVKM. Trimming stripped 7 bases from V and 5 bases from J, with 18 bases between. As DNA, the CDR3 is TGTGCCAGCAATTTCCCTGACGGCGGCGACAATGAGCAGTTCTTC. Translating it yields CASNFPDGGDNEQFF. Full variable domain (remainder filled in from reference TRBV28 and TRBJ2-1): DVKVTQSSRYLVKRTGEKVFLECVQDMDHENMFWYRQDPGLGLRLIYFSYDVKMKEKGDIPEGYSVSREKKERFSLILESASTNQTSMYLCASNFPDGGDNEQFFGPGTRLTVL.

The chain recombines TRBV7-2 with TRBJ2-5; tentatively, D is TRBD1 (6 bases). The ends were cut back, 3 bases at V and 5 bases at J, with 10 bases in the middle. The CDR3 covers 13 residues. Germline V gene sequence: CDR1 SGHTA, CDR2 FQGNSA. For the CDR3, the DNA is TGTGCCAGCAGCTTCACAGGGATGGAGACCCAGTACTTC. Translating gives CASSFTGMETQYF.

This chain joins TRBV28 and TRBJ2-3; TRBD1 is a possible D gene (6 bases). The V end lost 1 base, the J end lost 6 bases, and 14 bases lay between the germline ends. The length of the CDR3 is 15 residues. Germline V CDR1 and CDR2: MDHEN, SYDVKM. CDR3 in DNA: TGTGCCAGCAGTTTATTGGACAGCATCCGCGATACGCAGTATTTT. Protein: CASSLLDSIRDTQYF.

Note on this clone: The junction departs from the called germline gene at one end, perhaps through a read error. The CDR3 nucleotides read TGTGGCAGCAGTTCCTTCGGGGAGCTGTTTTTT. Amino acid sequence: CGSSSFGELFF. V usage is TRBV27 and J usage is TRBJ2-2; D uncertain. The CDR3 sequence is 11 residues long. Germline V CDR1 and CDR2: MNHEY, SMNVEV (reference sequence).

A remark on this clone: The junction and the germline gene differ at one end; a read error may be behind it. The rearrangement joins TRBV7-9 to TRBJ2-7; 11 nucleotides align to TRBD2. The CDR3 is made up of 14 amino acids. Germline V gene sequence: CDR1 SEHNR, CDR2 FQNEAQ (reference sequence). The CDR3 protein is CSSSLAGGGREQYF. The DNA of the CDR3 is TGTTCCAGCAGCTTAGCGGGGGGGGGCCGCGAGCAGTACTTC.

This clone was seen only a few times. J is TRBJ1-1 and V is TRBV5-4, with 7 bases identical to TRBD1. V lost 2 bases, J lost 1 base, and 8 bases stayed unmatched. CDR3 length: 16 residues. CDR1 SGHNT and CDR2 YYREEE come from the germline V gene (reference sequence). In DNA, the CDR3 is TGTGCCAGCAGCTTCTCAGGGGACAGAAGGAACACTGAAGCTTTCTTT. Translation gives CASSFSGDRRNTEAFF.

The rearrangement links TRBV2 to TRBJ2-5, with 8 positions matching TRBD1. This CDR3 has 17 residues. V shed 5 bases, J shed 11 bases, and the junction held 22 bases outside the gene matches. Germline CDR1 reads SNHLY; CDR2 reads FYNNEI. The CDR3 loop is CASSSPRTGQKGKEQYF. CDR3 bases: TGTGCCAGCAGTTCACCCCGGACAGGGCAAAAAGGGAAAGAGCAGTACTTC.

The chain has TRBV10-1 and TRBJ2-6; D gene unclear. The CDR3 runs 17 residues. Per the germline V gene, CDR1 is WNHNN and CDR2 is SYGVQD (reference sequence). Trimming stripped 0 bases from V and 0 bases from J, with 9 bases between. CDR3: CASSESDGVSGANVLTF. The CDR3 region has the DNA TGCGCCAGCAGTGAGTCTGACGGAGTCTCTGGGGCCAACGTCCTGACTTTC.